The 18 T cell receptor beta chains reported below all come from one sample, sequenced in a study of post-analysis software for immune sequencing data. TCR beta cDNA libraries included unique molecular identifiers. MiXCR was run by TCRdb on the PCR reads, yielding one entry per CDR3 protein. The sample has about 430,000 distinct CDR3 sequences; approximately 38% are singletons. Regarding the study as a whole: Four or five TRBV segments (TRBV5-6, TRBV5-1 and TRBV20-1 among them) occurred more frequently in patients than in controls.

Antigens of these TCRs are unknown. Material: blood. The receptors originated from a girl aged 2-10 years with multiple sclerosis.

This clonotype has only a few counts. The chain carries TRBV6-5 and TRBJ1-1; D gene ambiguous. The V gene's germline CDR1 is MNHEY and CDR2 SVGAGI. Trimming removed 0 bases at V and 2 bases at J, with 10 bases between. This CDR3 region has 15 residues. For the CDR3, the DNA is TGTGCCAGCAGTTACTCAGTGGCGGGAAACACTGAAGCTTTCTTT. Its translation is CASSYSVAGNTEAFF.

The CDR3 bases are TGTGCCAGCAAATTGCAGGGGCATCCTGAAGCTTTCTTT. This translates into CASKLQGHPEAFF. The chain joins TRBV6-5 to TRBJ1-1; tentative D call: TRBD1 (6 bases). The CDR3 covers 13 residues. V lost 7 bases and J lost 6, with 15 bases in between. Germline-derived CDR1 and CDR2 are MNHEY and SVGAGI.

The chain carries TRBV11-2 and TRBJ1-5, with TRBD1 matching 8 bases. This CDR3 has 16 residues. V lost 0 bases to trimming and J lost 2 bases; unmatched junction nucleotides: 3. The germline gives CDR1 SGHAT, CDR2 FQNNGV. The CDR3 sequence: CASSLDAGGGNQPQHF. CDR3 nucleotides: TGTGCCAGCAGCTTAGATGCAGGGGGCGGCAATCAGCCCCAGCATTTT.

The J gene is TRBJ1-6, the V gene TRBV27; D is perhaps TRBD1 (5 bases). V was trimmed by 3 bases and J by 6 bases, leaving 9 bases between them. The germline gives CDR1 MNHEY, CDR2 SMNVEV (reference sequence). The CDR3 is 14 residues long. This chain's CDR3 is CASSFDRVNSPLHF. DNA for the CDR3: TGTGCCAGCAGTTTCGACAGAGTTAATTCACCCCTCCACTTT.

The V call is TRBV29-1, the J call TRBJ2-7, with 7 bases matching TRBD1. Germline CDR1 is SQVTM and CDR2 is ANQGSEA. With V trimmed by 0 bases and J by 6 bases, 11 bases remained unmatched. The CDR3 spans 15 residues. CDR3 sequence (DNA): TGCAGCGTTGAAGAGGGGACAGCTCTCCTAGGCGAGCAGTACTTC. This translates into CSVEEGTALLGEQYF.

This clonotype turned up a few times. This chain uses TRBV6-5 with TRBJ2-7; D is uncertain. This CDR3 has 15 amino acids. V was pared by 7 bases and J by 3 bases, with 19 bases between. Germline V CDR1 and CDR2: MNHEY, SVGAGI. The CDR3 region is CASTLWEGSNYEQYF. The CDR3 DNA sequence: TGTGCCAGCACCCTCTGGGAAGGTTCTAACTACGAGCAGTACTTC.

The rearrangement joins TRBV18 to TRBJ2-7; D is perhaps TRBD2 (6 bases). Germline assignment: CDR1 KGHSH and CDR2 LQKENI. The V end lost 8 bases, the J end lost 5 bases, and 13 bases lay between the germline ends. The CDR3 sequence is 12 residues long. For the CDR3, the DNA is TGTGCCAGCAGCCCCCGGAGGGACGAGCAGTACTTC. The encoded protein is CASSPRRDEQYF. Using reference TRBV18 and TRBJ2-7 for the parts outside the CDR3, the full variable domain is NAGVMQNPRHLVRRRGQEARLRCSPMKGHSHVYWYRQLPEEGLKFMVYLQKENIIDESGMPKERFSAEFPKEGPSILRIQQVVRGDSAAYFCASSPRRDEQYFGPGTRLTVT.

The rearrangement joins TRBV20-1 to TRBJ1-6; 9 bases are a match to TRBD1. Germline lookup yields CDR1 DFQATT and CDR2 SNEGSKA (reference sequence). The CDR3 extends over 15 amino acids. Trimming removed 4 bases from V and 9 bases from J; junction bases left unmatched: 10. In nucleotides, the CDR3 is TGCAGTGCTAATTTCCTAGGGACAGGGAGTTCACCCCTCCACTTT. Protein product: CSANFLGTGSSPLHF.

The sample holds a few counts of this clonotype. V usage is TRBV11-1 and J usage is TRBJ2-1; D tentatively reads TRBD1 or TRBD2 (5 bases each). Trimming took 1 base from V and 5 from J, leaving 21 bases between them. The CDR3 sequence is 18 residues long. Germline loops: CDR1 SGHAT, CDR2 FQDESV (reference sequence). CDR3 DNA sequence: TGTGCCAGCAGCTTAGGAGGCCCGGCAGGGTGGGGACACAATGAGCAGTTCTTC. It specifies CASSLGGPAGWGHNEQFF.

The CDR3 is CSAGGTGTGARNEQFF. The CDR3 region has the DNA TGCAGTGCTGGCGGCACAGGGACAGGGGCGCGGAATGAGCAGTTCTTC. The chain has TRBV20-1 and TRBJ2-1; 10 nucleotides agree with TRBD1. This CDR3 comprises 16 residues. V shed 5 bases, J shed 7 bases, and the junction held 14 bases outside the gene matches. The germline CDR1 and CDR2 sequences are DFQATT and SNEGSKA (reference sequence).

This clonotype was seen once. The chain has TRBV6-1 and TRBJ2-3; D possibly corresponds to TRBD1 (6 bases). The CDR3 runs to 13 residues. V dropped 3 bases and J dropped 5 bases, with 9 bases sitting between them. Germline values: CDR1 MNHNS, CDR2 SASEGT. The CDR3 bases are TGTGCCAGCAGTGACAGGGGTGGAGATACGCAGTATTTT. It encodes CASSDRGGDTQYF.

The chain has TRBV9 and TRBJ2-1; D uncertain. This CDR3 comprises 15 residues. Per germline, CDR1 SGDLS and CDR2 YYNGEE. Trimming shortened V by 3 bases and J by 0 bases, and 10 bases separated the two germline ends. The CDR3 DNA follows: TGTGCCAGCAGCGGAGACGCGAGCTCCTACAATGAGCAGTTCTTC. Its protein is CASSGDASSYNEQFF.

This clonotype was observed a few times. The chain has TRBV7-2 and TRBJ2-1, with D tentatively TRBD2 (5 bases). The CDR3 covers 16 residues. The V end lost 1 base, the J end lost 7 bases, and 17 bases lay between the germline ends. Per the germline V gene, CDR1 is SGHTA and CDR2 is FQGNSA. CDR3 sequence (DNA): TGTGCCAGCAGCTTAGGAGGGCCAGTTGCCGTAAATGAGCAGTTCTTC. This encodes CASSLGGPVAVNEQFF.

This clonotype was counted between two and nine times. V is TRBV28 and J is TRBJ2-5; D is perhaps TRBD1 (6 bases). With the DNA end fitting TRBJ2-7 better, the J assignment may be wrong. Germline CDR1 MDHEN, CDR2 SYDVKM. The CDR3 is 13 residues long. CDR3 sequence (DNA): TGTGCCAGCAGTATCCCCAGGGGTTACGAGCAGTACTTC. It is translated as CASSIPRGYEQYF.

This clonotype was counted a single time. The chain is built from TRBV14 and TRBJ2-7; D possibly corresponds to TRBD1 (6 bases). Germline V lookup: CDR1 SGHDN, CDR2 FVKESK. Trimming cost V 0 bases and J 2 bases, with 11 bases left between them. The CDR3 has 15 residues. The CDR3 here is CASSQDPQGPYEQYF. The CDR3 DNA sequence: TGTGCCAGCAGCCAAGACCCGCAGGGGCCCTACGAGCAGTACTTC.

There are a few counts of this clonotype. The J gene is TRBJ2-5, the V gene TRBV11-2; 9 positions agree with TRBD2. The CDR3 spans 15 residues. V was pared by 5 bases and J by 4 bases, with 8 bases of the junction left unmatched. Germline V gene lookup returns CDR1 SGHAT and CDR2 FQNNGV. DNA for the CDR3: TGTGCCAGCAGCCCCAGGACTAGCGTGGTAGAGACCCAGTACTTC. It encodes CASSPRTSVVETQYF. Full variable domain (outside the CDR3, taken from reference TRBV11-2 and TRBJ2-5): EAGVAQSPRYKIIEKRQSVAFWCNPISGHATLYWYQQILGQGPKLLIQFQNNGVVDDSQLPKDRFSAERLKGVDSTLKIQPAKLEDSAVYLCASSPRTSVVETQYFGPGTRLLVL.

The table lists this clonotype with a few counts. V usage is TRBV5-1 and J usage is TRBJ1-2; perhaps TRBD1 as D (6 bases). The germline CDR1 and CDR2 sequences are SGHRS and YFSETQ. Trimming shortened V by 5 bases and J by 4 bases, and 18 bases separated the two germline ends. The CDR3 loop spans 15 amino acids. The CDR3 coding sequence is TGCGCCAGCAGGCTGGGACACCTCTTTATCTATGGCTACACCTTC. Amino acid sequence: CASRLGHLFIYGYTF.

The genes are TRBV20-1 and TRBJ2-7; no clear D gene. Trimming pared 6 bases from V and 6 bases from J, leaving 18 bases between. Germline V gene sequence: CDR1 DFQATT, CDR2 SNEGSKA (reference sequence). This CDR3 contains 13 residues. CDR3 DNA: TGCAGTGCCACCCGACGAACGACCTGCGAGCAGTACTTC. Amino acid sequence: CSATRRTTCEQYF.